A selection of T cell receptor beta chains follows, all from one sample in a study of CD8 T cells in ankylosing spondylitis. TCRdb redid the calling of the 5' RACE reads with MiXCR, one entry per CDR3 protein. The sample contains approximately 250,000 distinct CDR3 sequences, approximately 7.6% of which appear only once. The sequenced material came from blood, either unsorted or a sorted T cell fraction (not recorded which). The receptors were gathered from a female donor with ankylosing spondylitis or in good health (not recorded which). Both conserved end residues are part of each CDR3. Each record gives: clone size, V gene, J gene, D gene, CDR3 length, CDR3 DNA, CDR3 protein. A D gene is named only where the DNA matches it firmly. Clone size is shown for a subset of rows, as once, few, many or a class of expanded clone.

abundance: few; v_gene: TRBV27; j_gene: TRBJ2-6; d_gene: -; len: 17; CDR3nt: TGTGCCAGCAGTTTAACCCACAGGGCGTGGGGGGCCAACGTCCTGACTTTC; CDR3aa: CASSLTHRAWGANVLTF
abundance: many; v_gene: TRBV9; j_gene: TRBJ2-1; d_gene: TRBD1; len: 15; CDR3nt: TGTGCCAGCAGCGTAGTTGGGGACAGGGATGATGAGCAGTTCTTC; CDR3aa: CASSVVGDRDDEQFF
abundance: many; v_gene: TRBV20-1; j_gene: TRBJ2-5; d_gene: -; len: 12; CDR3nt: TGCAGTGCCCCCCGGGCAGAGGAGACCCAGTACTTC; CDR3aa: CSAPRAEETQYF
abundance: many; v_gene: TRBV6-9; j_gene: TRBJ1-2; d_gene: -; len: 13; CDR3nt: TGTGCCAGCAGTTGGCCGCGGGGGGGCGGCTACACCTTC; CDR3aa: CASSWPRGGGYTF
abundance: few; v_gene: TRBV18; j_gene: TRBJ2-2; d_gene: TRBD2; len: 17; CDR3nt: TGTGCCAGCTCACCCGGACTAGCGGGAGGGCCGACCGGGGAGCTGTTTTTT; CDR3aa: CASSPGLAGGPTGELFF
abundance: many; v_gene: TRBV20-1; j_gene: TRBJ2-5; d_gene: TRBD2; len: 15; CDR3nt: TGCAGTGCTCCCGCCAGCGGGAGGAGGGAAGAGACCCAGTACTTC; CDR3aa: CSAPASGRREETQYF
abundance: -; v_gene: TRBV3-1; j_gene: TRBJ2-3; d_gene: -; len: 15; CDR3nt: TGTGCCAGCTCCCAGGAGGGCGGAGCCACAGATACGCAGTATTTT; CDR3aa: CASSQEGGATDTQYF
abundance: many; v_gene: TRBV27; j_gene: TRBJ1-6; d_gene: -; len: 15; CDR3nt: TGTGCCAGCAGTCCGCCACAGGGTAGTAATTCACCCCTCCACTTT; CDR3aa: CASSPPQGSNSPLHF
abundance: many; v_gene: TRBV11-2; j_gene: TRBJ2-7; d_gene: TRBD1; len: 13; CDR3nt: TGTGCCAGCAGCCTAGGACAGGCCACAGAGCAGTACTTC; CDR3aa: CASSLGQATEQYF
abundance: many; v_gene: TRBV6-2/TRBV6-3; j_gene: TRBJ2-5; d_gene: TRBD2; len: 20; CDR3nt: TGTGCCAGCAGTCCACTAACTAAACAGCGGGACCAACGGTACCAAGAGACCCAGTACTTC; CDR3aa: CASSPLTKQRDQRYQETQYF
abundance: many; v_gene: TRBV5-1; j_gene: TRBJ2-7; d_gene: TRBD1; len: 15; CDR3nt: TGCGCCAGCAGCTGGGGGACAGGGGGATCCTACGAGCAGTACTTC; CDR3aa: CASSWGTGGSYEQYF
abundance: many; v_gene: TRBV12-3/TRBV12-4; j_gene: TRBJ2-3; d_gene: TRBD2; len: 19; CDR3nt: TGTGCCAGCAGTTTAAGACTAGCGGGAGGACTTTCTAGCACAGATACGCAGTATTTT; CDR3aa: CASSLRLAGGLSSTDTQYF
abundance: many; v_gene: TRBV4-1; j_gene: TRBJ2-1; d_gene: -; len: 14; CDR3nt: TGCGCCAGCAGCCAAGATGTTCGTGGGGTTGAGCAGTTCTTC; CDR3aa: CASSQDVRGVEQFF
abundance: many; v_gene: TRBV12-3/TRBV12-4; j_gene: TRBJ2-2; d_gene: -; len: 17; CDR3nt: TGTGCCAGCAGTCTCCTCCCCCGGGGTACGAACACCGGGGAGCTGTTTTTT; CDR3aa: CASSLLPRGTNTGELFF
abundance: few; v_gene: TRBV7-2; j_gene: TRBJ1-4; d_gene: -; len: 15; CDR3nt: TGTGCCAGCAGCTTAGCAGAGGGAGTTCAGGAAAAACTGTTTTTT; CDR3aa: CASSLAEGVQEKLFF
abundance: many; v_gene: TRBV5-1; j_gene: TRBJ2-7; d_gene: TRBD1; len: 16; CDR3nt: TGCGCCAGCAGCAAAACTACAGGGGGTATCGCTTACGAGCAGTACTTC; CDR3aa: CASSKTTGGIAYEQYF
abundance: many; v_gene: TRBV6-2/TRBV6-3; j_gene: TRBJ1-5; d_gene: -; len: 15; CDR3nt: TGTGCCAGCAGTTCGGACGGCTTCAGCAATCAGCCCCAGCATTTT; CDR3aa: CASSSDGFSNQPQHF
abundance: many; v_gene: TRBV7-6; j_gene: TRBJ2-7; d_gene: TRBD2; len: 15; CDR3nt: TGTGCCAGCAGCCTTACGACTAGCGCGTCCTACGAGCAGTACTTC; CDR3aa: CASSLTTSASYEQYF
abundance: many; v_gene: TRBV28; j_gene: TRBJ2-7; d_gene: -; len: 16; CDR3nt: TGTGCCAGCAGTCTCCGGGACGGCACTCCTCGGTACGAGCAGTACTTC; CDR3aa: CASSLRDGTPRYEQYF
abundance: many; v_gene: TRBV24-1; j_gene: TRBJ2-1; d_gene: TRBD2; len: 15; CDR3nt: TGTGCCACCAGTGATAACCGACTAGCGAACAATGAGCAGTTCTTC; CDR3aa: CATSDNRLANNEQFF
abundance: many; v_gene: TRBV10-3; j_gene: TRBJ2-3; d_gene: -; len: 13; CDR3nt: TGTGCCATCGGAACCGGGGCCACAGATACGCAGTATTTT; CDR3aa: CAIGTGATDTQYF
abundance: many; v_gene: TRBV9; j_gene: TRBJ2-3; d_gene: -; len: 15; CDR3nt: TGTGCCAGCAGCGTAGTGGGGGGCGAAACAGATACGCAGTATTTT; CDR3aa: CASSVVGGETDTQYF
abundance: many; v_gene: TRBV18; j_gene: TRBJ1-1; d_gene: -; len: 11; CDR3nt: TGTGCCAGCTCGGACAACCGTGAAGCTTTCTTT; CDR3aa: CASSDNREAFF
abundance: -; v_gene: TRBV7-3; j_gene: TRBJ2-2; d_gene: TRBD1; len: 17; CDR3nt: TGTGCCAGCAGCCAAACAGGACAGGGGGTTAACACCGAGGAGCTGTTTTTT; CDR3aa: CASSQTGQGVNTEELFF
abundance: many; v_gene: TRBV10-2; j_gene: TRBJ2-7; d_gene: TRBD2; len: 14; CDR3nt: TGCGCCAGCAGTGAACTAGCGGCCTCCTACGAGCAGTACTTC; CDR3aa: CASSELAASYEQYF
abundance: few; v_gene: TRBV11-2; j_gene: TRBJ2-1; d_gene: -; len: 13; CDR3nt: TGTGCCAGCAGCTTATCCGTGGTGAATGAGCAGTTCTTC; CDR3aa: CASSLSVVNEQFF
abundance: many; v_gene: TRBV6-2/TRBV6-3; j_gene: TRBJ2-1; d_gene: TRBD1; len: 17; CDR3nt: TGTGCCAGCAGTAACGACAGGGGGCAACGGCTAGCTAATGAGCAGTTCTTC; CDR3aa: CASSNDRGQRLANEQFF
abundance: many; v_gene: TRBV6-1; j_gene: TRBJ2-5; d_gene: TRBD2; len: 16; CDR3nt: TGTGCCAGCAGCCGACGGACTAGCGGGAGTGTTGAGACCCAGTACTTC; CDR3aa: CASSRRTSGSVETQYF
abundance: many; v_gene: TRBV6-2/TRBV6-3; j_gene: TRBJ1-1; d_gene: -; len: 15; CDR3nt: TGTGCCAGCACTTACGGGGGGCGAGGGAACACTGAAGCTTTCTTT; CDR3aa: CASTYGGRGNTEAFF
abundance: many; v_gene: TRBV12-3/TRBV12-4; j_gene: TRBJ2-1; d_gene: TRBD2; len: 16; CDR3nt: TGTGCCAGCAGTTTCTTAAAGCGGGAGCTGTACAATGAGCAGTTCTTC; CDR3aa: CASSFLKRELYNEQFF
abundance: -; v_gene: TRBV9; j_gene: TRBJ2-5; d_gene: -; len: 16; CDR3nt: TGTGCCAGCAGCGTTGGGATGGCGGGGGCAGGGGAGACCCTGTACTTC; CDR3aa: CASSVGMAGAGETLYF
abundance: many; v_gene: TRBV6-1; j_gene: TRBJ2-1; d_gene: TRBD2; len: 14; CDR3nt: TGTGCCAGCAGCCTGGGACTAGAGAGGAATGAGCAGTTCTTC; CDR3aa: CASSLGLERNEQFF
abundance: many; v_gene: TRBV12-3/TRBV12-4; j_gene: TRBJ2-5; d_gene: TRBD2; len: 13; CDR3nt: TGTGCCAGCAGTCCGACTAGCGTAGAGACCCAGTACTTC; CDR3aa: CASSPTSVETQYF
abundance: many; v_gene: TRBV5-6; j_gene: TRBJ2-1; d_gene: -; len: 14; CDR3nt: TGTGCCAGCAGCTTGCCCACCCGCTACAATGAGCAGTTCTTC; CDR3aa: CASSLPTRYNEQFF
abundance: many; v_gene: TRBV28; j_gene: TRBJ2-5; d_gene: TRBD1; len: 14; CDR3nt: TGTGCCAGCAGTTTAAGCCCAGGGGGAGAGACCCAGTACTTC; CDR3aa: CASSLSPGGETQYF
abundance: -; v_gene: TRBV7-2; j_gene: TRBJ1-1; d_gene: -; len: 15; CDR3nt: TGTGCCAGCAGCTTAATTTCTAGTGGAGGGACTGAAGCTTTCTTT; CDR3aa: CASSLISSGGTEAFF
abundance: many; v_gene: TRBV12-3/TRBV12-4; j_gene: TRBJ2-7; d_gene: -; len: 15; CDR3nt: TGTGCCAGCAGACCGACAGGCAAAGGACCCTACGAGCAGTACTTC; CDR3aa: CASRPTGKGPYEQYF
abundance: -; v_gene: TRBV7-2; j_gene: TRBJ2-7; d_gene: -; len: 12; CDR3nt: TGTGCCAGCAGCTTTGAGACGGGGGAGCAGTACTTC; CDR3aa: CASSFETGEQYF
abundance: many; v_gene: TRBV6-1; j_gene: TRBJ2-5; d_gene: TRBD1; len: 14; CDR3nt: TGTGCCAGCAGCCCTGGGACAGTACAAGAGACCCAGTACTTC; CDR3aa: CASSPGTVQETQYF
abundance: -; v_gene: TRBV12-5; j_gene: TRBJ2-7; d_gene: TRBD1; len: 14; CDR3nt: TGTGCTAGTGGACCGGGACAGGTCTCCTACGAGCAGTACTTC; CDR3aa: CASGPGQVSYEQYF
abundance: many; v_gene: TRBV6-2/TRBV6-3; j_gene: TRBJ1-2; d_gene: -; len: 12; CDR3nt: TGTGCCAGCAACACACCGTACCAGGGCCACACCTTC; CDR3aa: CASNTPYQGHTF
abundance: many; v_gene: TRBV5-1; j_gene: TRBJ2-5; d_gene: TRBD2; len: 17; CDR3nt: TGCGCCAGCAGCAATATCGTGGCGGGGGGGGTTCAAGAGACCCAGTACTTC; CDR3aa: CASSNIVAGGVQETQYF
abundance: many; v_gene: TRBV27; j_gene: TRBJ1-1; d_gene: -; len: 11; CDR3nt: TGTGCCAGCAGAATTAGGTCTAAAGCTTTCTTT; CDR3aa: CASRIRSKAFF
abundance: many; v_gene: TRBV2; j_gene: TRBJ1-1; d_gene: TRBD1; len: 13; CDR3nt: TGTGCCTCCCGGACAGGGGTTCGGACTGAAGCTTTCTTT; CDR3aa: CASRTGVRTEAFF
abundance: many; v_gene: TRBV9; j_gene: TRBJ2-7; d_gene: -; len: 15; CDR3nt: TGTGCCAGCAGCATGGGACCCGAGCCATCCTACGAGCAGTACTTC; CDR3aa: CASSMGPEPSYEQYF
abundance: many; v_gene: TRBV25-1; j_gene: TRBJ1-1; d_gene: -; len: 17; CDR3nt: TGTGCCAGCAGTGCCCAGGGGCTGACAGCGGGAAACACTGAAGCTTTCTTT; CDR3aa: CASSAQGLTAGNTEAFF
abundance: many; v_gene: TRBV9; j_gene: TRBJ2-3; d_gene: TRBD1; len: 15; CDR3nt: TGTGCCAGCAGCACTAGGACAGGTCCCACAGATACGCAGTATTTT; CDR3aa: CASSTRTGPTDTQYF
abundance: many; v_gene: TRBV20-1; j_gene: TRBJ2-5; d_gene: TRBD2; len: 16; CDR3nt: TGCAGTGCCACCGGGACTAGCGAAACACCGGGGGAGACCCAGTACTTC; CDR3aa: CSATGTSETPGETQYF
abundance: many; v_gene: TRBV29-1; j_gene: TRBJ1-4; d_gene: -; len: 11; CDR3nt: TGCAGCGTTGAATTTAGGGCTAAACTGTTTTTT; CDR3aa: CSVEFRAKLFF
abundance: many; v_gene: TRBV10-3; j_gene: TRBJ2-2; d_gene: TRBD2; len: 15; CDR3nt: TGTGCCATCAGTGACGCGGGAGTGGGGACCGGGGAGCTGTTTTTT; CDR3aa: CAISDAGVGTGELFF
abundance: many; v_gene: TRBV12-3/TRBV12-4; j_gene: TRBJ1-1; d_gene: -; len: 14; CDR3nt: TGTGCCAGCAGTTCAGGGGACGTCGACACTGAAGCTTTCTTT; CDR3aa: CASSSGDVDTEAFF
abundance: few; v_gene: TRBV7-2; j_gene: TRBJ2-1; d_gene: -; len: 15; CDR3nt: TGTGCCAGCAGCTTACGGGAGTCGACCTACAATGAGCAGTTCTTC; CDR3aa: CASSLRESTYNEQFF